Listed below are T cell receptor beta chains from one sample, sequenced in a study of regulatory T cells. Measured with immunoSEQ multiplex PCR; TCRdb has only the in-frame clones, and not every one. The sample shows 30,000 to 40,000 clones, 70% to 90% of them seen only once. The sequencing sample was made of conventional CD4+ T cells sorted from blood. The receptor set was obtained from a young adult with CD3G deficiency. The CDR3 runs from the conserved cysteine through the conserved F or W. A D gene is named only where the DNA matches it firmly. The listing skips clone size in some rows; elsewhere it reads once, few, many or a size class.

NA | NA | TRBJ2-3 | TRBV7-9 | CASSQPGGSITDTQYF | TGTGCCAGCAGCCAACCTGGAGGGAGTATAACAGATACGCAGTATTTT
NA | NA | TRBJ1-1 | TRBV30 | CAWSPHRDTEAFF | TGTGCCTGGAGTCCTCACAGGGACACTGAAGCTTTCTTT
TRBD2 | NA | TRBJ2-7 | TRBV28 | CASSSSGRGNEQYF | TGTGCCAGCAGTTCTAGCGGGAGGGGCAACGAGCAGTACTTC
NA | NA | TRBJ1-2 | TRBV21-1 | CASSKVLPGTKGGYTF | TGTGCCAGCAGCAAAGTTCTCCCAGGTACGAAGGGTGGCTACACCTTC
NA | NA | TRBJ1-4 | TRBV28 | CASSISGTFGKLFF | TGTGCCAGCAGCATTTCCGGGACATTTGGGAAACTGTTTTTT
NA | NA | TRBJ2-7 | TRBV28 | CASRRQVLSYEQYF | TGTGCCAGCAGGAGACAGGTACTCTCCTACGAGCAGTACTTC
NA | NA | TRBJ2-7 | TRBV28 | CASSSPRAALSYEQYF | TGTGCCAGCAGTTCCCCCCGGGCGGCCCTCTCCTACGAGCAGTACTTC
TRBD1 | NA | TRBJ2-3 | TRBV6-1 | CASSDGQGAEYTQYF | TGTGCCAGCAGTGACGGACAGGGGGCCGAGTATACGCAGTATTTT
TRBD1 | medium-sized | TRBJ1-2 | TRBV28 | CASSFDRAGGYGYTF | TGTGCCAGCAGTTTCGACAGGGCAGGAGGCTATGGCTACACCTTC
NA | few | TRBJ2-7 | TRBV28 | CASSLTTPVEQYF | TGTGCCAGCAGTTTAACAACCCCGGTCGAGCAGTACTTC
NA | few | TRBJ2-6 | TRBV6-1 | CASSEVGRSGANVLTF | TGTGCCAGCAGTGAAGTAGGCAGGTCTGGGGCCAACGTCCTGACTTTC
TRBD2 | once | TRBJ2-3 | TRBV18 | CASSPRSGGPLDTQYF | TGTGCCAGCTCACCACGATCGGGAGGCCCACTAGATACGCAGTATTTT
TRBD1 | medium-sized | TRBJ1-2 | TRBV6-1 | CASSRDRGSGYTF | TGTGCCAGCAGTCGGGACAGGGGAAGTGGCTACACCTTC
TRBD2 | NA | TRBJ2-1 | TRBV5-1 | CASSLVGGIINEQFF | TGCGCCAGCAGCTTGGTCGGGGGGATTATCAATGAGCAGTTCTTC
TRBD1 | NA | TRBJ1-4 | TRBV6-1 | CASRDRPNEKLFF | TGTGCCAGCAGGGACAGGCCGAATGAAAAACTGTTTTTT
TRBD2 | NA | TRBJ2-3 | TRBV19 | CASSIKAGGHRDTQYF | TGTGCCAGTAGTATAAAAGCGGGGGGGCATCGAGATACGCAGTATTTT
TRBD1 | NA | TRBJ1-4 | TRBV4-3 | CASSHRLQGKLFF | TGCGCCAGCAGCCATCGCCTACAGGGGAAATTGTTTTTT
NA | NA | TRBJ2-1 | TRBV28 | CASSLRSLRPLSYNEQFF | TGTGCCAGCAGTTTAAGGTCTCTTCGACCGCTGTCCTACAATGAGCAGTTCTTC
NA | once | TRBJ2-1 | TRBV30 | CAWTQGRESGEQFF | TGTGCCTGGACCCAAGGGCGCGAGTCCGGTGAGCAGTTCTTC
TRBD2 | NA | TRBJ2-7 | TRBV28 | CASSSPGTSGPYEQYF | TGTGCCAGCAGCTCTCCCGGGACTAGCGGGCCCTACGAGCAGTACTTC
NA | NA | TRBJ2-3 | TRBV5-1 | CASRQAGHSTDTQYF | TGCGCCAGCAGGCAGGCAGGGCATAGCACAGATACGCAGTATTTT
NA | once | TRBJ1-2 | TRBV6-1 | CASSEILRDGYTF | TGTGCCAGCAGTGAAATTCTCAGAGATGGCTACACCTTC
TRBD2 | NA | TRBJ2-1 | TRBV7-8 | CASSLVWTSRRSEQFF | TGTGCCAGCAGCTTAGTTTGGACTAGTAGGAGGAGTGAGCAGTTCTTC
NA | NA | TRBJ2-3 | TRBV7-8 | CASSLSTDTQYF | TGTGCCAGCAGCCTTTCCACAGATACGCAGTATTTT
TRBD1 | NA | TRBJ1-5 | TRBV28 | CASSGTGGMSNQPQHF | TGTGCCAGCAGTGGGACAGGGGGCATGAGCAATCAGCCCCAGCATTTT
NA | NA | TRBJ2-7 | TRBV12-2 | CASPQTHEQYF | TGTGCAAGTCCCCAAACCCACGAGCAGTACTTC
NA | NA | TRBJ2-1 | TRBV28 | CASSLSGVQGEQFF | TGTGCCAGCAGTTTATCCGGGGTACAAGGTGAGCAGTTCTTC
NA | NA | TRBJ2-2 | TRBV6-1 | CATSGQGNTGELFF | TGTGCCACTTCGGGTCAGGGTAACACCGGGGAGCTGTTTTTT
TRBD2 | NA | TRBJ2-1 | TRBV7-9 | CASSLEVGIAGGEQFF | TGTGCCAGCAGCTTAGAGGTCGGAATAGCGGGAGGGGAGCAGTTCTTC
NA | NA | TRBJ2-7 | TRBV28 | CASSSTGNPSYEQYF | TGTGCCAGCAGTTCAACCGGGAACCCCTCCTACGAGCAGTACTTC
NA | NA | TRBJ2-7 | TRBV5-1 | CASSLTGAEEQYF | TGCGCCAGCAGCTTGACTGGCGCGGAAGAGCAGTACTTC
NA | once | TRBJ2-1 | TRBV5-1 | CASSLMGPPDEQFF | TGCGCCAGCAGCTTAATGGGTCCCCCCGATGAGCAGTTCTTC
NA | NA | TRBJ2-7 | TRBV12-2 | CASRKIIRDTSTYEQYF | TGTGCAAGTCGCAAGATTATCCGGGACACCTCGACCTACGAGCAGTACTTC
NA | once | TRBJ2-3 | TRBV7-9 | CASSLADTQYF | TGTGCCAGCAGCTTAGCCGATACGCAGTATTTT
TRBD2 | NA | TRBJ2-5 | TRBV7-2 | CASSLAETGGTQYF | TGTGCCAGCAGCTTAGCGGAGACGGGGGGGACCCAGTACTTC
TRBD2 | NA | TRBJ2-3 | TRBV7-9 | CASRSLAGEDTQYF | TGTGCCAGCAGGTCTCTAGCGGGGGAAGATACGCAGTATTTT
NA | NA | TRBJ2-2 | TRBV7-9 | CASSWDTGELFF | TGTGCCAGCAGCTGGGACACCGGGGAGCTGTTTTTT
NA | NA | TRBJ2-3 | TRBV5-1 | CASSLGTLDTQYF | TGCGCCAGCAGCTTGGGTACCCTAGATACGCAGTATTTT
TRBD1 | NA | TRBJ2-7 | TRBV10-2 | CASSTGGGYEQYF | TGCGCCAGCTCGACAGGGGGCGGGTACGAGCAGTACTTC
NA | NA | TRBJ2-7 | TRBV5-1 | CASSLEGQDYEQYF | TGCGCCAGCAGCTTGGAGGGACAAGACTACGAGCAGTACTTC
NA | NA | TRBJ1-1 | TRBV6-6 | CASSYSLGNTEAFF | TGTGCCAGCAGTTACTCGTTAGGGAACACTGAAGCTTTCTTT
NA | NA | TRBJ2-1 | TRBV5-1 | CASSSKQYNEQFF | TGCGCCAGCAGTTCGAAGCAGTACAATGAGCAGTTCTTC
NA | NA | TRBJ2-1 | TRBV18 | CASSAELVNEQFF | TGTGCCAGCTCGGCGGAGCTTGTAAATGAGCAGTTCTTC
NA | NA | TRBJ2-6 | TRBV10-3 | CATARGGANVLTF | TGTGCGACCGCCCGAGGAGGGGCCAACGTCCTGACTTTC
NA | NA | TRBJ2-3 | TRBV5-1 | CASSRDNTDTQYF | TGCGCCAGCAGCCGGGACAACACAGATACGCAGTATTTT